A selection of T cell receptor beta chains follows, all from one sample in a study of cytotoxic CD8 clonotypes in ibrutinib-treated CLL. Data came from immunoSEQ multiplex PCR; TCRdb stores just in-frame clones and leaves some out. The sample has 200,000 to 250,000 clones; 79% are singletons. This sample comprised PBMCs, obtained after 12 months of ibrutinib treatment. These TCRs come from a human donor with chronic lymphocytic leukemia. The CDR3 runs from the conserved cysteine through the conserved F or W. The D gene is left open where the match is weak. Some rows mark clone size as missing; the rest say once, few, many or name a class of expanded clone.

CDR3aa: CASSLYPGGSRNEQFF; CDR3nt: TGTGCCAGCAGTTTATATCCTGGCGGGAGTAGGAATGAGCAGTTCTTC; d_gene: TRBD2; j_gene: TRBJ2-1; abundance: .; v_gene: TRBV27
CDR3aa: CASSPTAGVGETQYF; CDR3nt: TGTGCCAGCAGCCCCACTGCCGGGGTTGGAGAGACCCAGTACTTC; d_gene: .; j_gene: TRBJ2-5; abundance: .; v_gene: TRBV6-5
CDR3aa: CASSDRSEKLFF; CDR3nt: TGTGCCAGCAGTGATCGATCTGAAAAACTGTTTTTT; d_gene: .; j_gene: TRBJ1-4; abundance: .; v_gene: TRBV25-1
CDR3aa: CASSMRSAGRDNQPQHF; CDR3nt: TGTGCCAGTAGTATGAGAAGCGCGGGGAGAGACAATCAGCCCCAGCATTTT; d_gene: .; j_gene: TRBJ1-5; abundance: .; v_gene: TRBV19
CDR3aa: CASSIGLATDTQYF; CDR3nt: TGTGCCAGTAGTATAGGACTGGCCACAGATACGCAGTATTTT; d_gene: .; j_gene: TRBJ2-3; abundance: .; v_gene: TRBV19
CDR3aa: CASSVSPSHSYNEQFF; CDR3nt: TGTGCCAGCAGCGTGTCCCCTAGTCACTCCTACAATGAGCAGTTCTTC; d_gene: .; j_gene: TRBJ2-1; abundance: few; v_gene: TRBV9
CDR3aa: CASGADRAYGYTF; CDR3nt: TGTGCCAGCGGAGCTGACAGGGCCTATGGCTACACCTTC; d_gene: TRBD1; j_gene: TRBJ1-2; abundance: .; v_gene: TRBV18
CDR3aa: CASSLGVRAAGYTF; CDR3nt: TGTGCCAGCAGCTTAGGGGTCAGGGCCGCCGGCTACACCTTC; d_gene: .; j_gene: TRBJ1-2; abundance: .; v_gene: TRBV7-9
CDR3aa: CASSLTGGGYEQYF; CDR3nt: TGTGCCAGCAGCTTAACAGGGGGCGGGTACGAGCAGTACTTC; d_gene: TRBD1; j_gene: TRBJ2-7; abundance: .; v_gene: TRBV7-9
CDR3aa: CASSIDMGEQYF; CDR3nt: TGCGCCAGCAGCATCGACATGGGCGAGCAGTACTTC; d_gene: .; j_gene: TRBJ2-7; abundance: .; v_gene: TRBV5-1
CDR3aa: CASSYPGTGRYEQYF; CDR3nt: TGTGCCAGCAGTTACCCGGGGACAGGGAGGTACGAGCAGTACTTC; d_gene: TRBD1; j_gene: TRBJ2-7; abundance: .; v_gene: TRBV6-6
CDR3aa: CASSFPGGISEAFF; CDR3nt: TGTGCCAGCAGTTTCCCAGGGGGCATCTCTGAAGCTTTCTTT; d_gene: TRBD1; j_gene: TRBJ1-1; abundance: once; v_gene: TRBV27
CDR3aa: CASSRDGGADEKLFF; CDR3nt: TGTGCCAGCAGTAGGGACGGGGGGGCCGATGAAAAACTGTTTTTT; d_gene: .; j_gene: TRBJ1-4; abundance: .; v_gene: TRBV6-1
CDR3aa: CASSPPTHSSGTGQETQYF; CDR3nt: TGTGCCAGCTCACCACCAACGCACTCTAGTGGGACAGGGCAAGAGACCCAGTACTTC; d_gene: TRBD1; j_gene: TRBJ2-5; abundance: .; v_gene: TRBV18
CDR3aa: CATWGQGQGGDYGYTF; CDR3nt: TGTGCCACCTGGGGCCAGGGGCAAGGAGGGGACTATGGCTACACCTTC; d_gene: .; j_gene: TRBJ1-2; abundance: .; v_gene: TRBV27
CDR3aa: CASSPIGPGQGTTEAFF; CDR3nt: TGTGCCAGCTCACCAATCGGACCGGGACAGGGAACCACTGAAGCTTTCTTT; d_gene: TRBD1; j_gene: TRBJ1-1; abundance: .; v_gene: TRBV18
CDR3aa: CASSESSGRAVEQFF; CDR3nt: TGTGCCAGCAGTGAATCATCGGGCAGGGCGGTTGAGCAGTTCTTC; d_gene: .; j_gene: TRBJ2-1; abundance: .; v_gene: TRBV25-1
CDR3aa: CASSFGTSTDTQYF; CDR3nt: TGTGCCAGCAGCTTTGGGACTAGCACAGATACGCAGTATTTT; d_gene: .; j_gene: TRBJ2-3; abundance: .; v_gene: TRBV7-3
CDR3aa: CASRAQGRAYEQYF; CDR3nt: TGTGCCAGCAGGGCACAGGGGAGAGCCTACGAGCAGTACTTC; d_gene: TRBD1; j_gene: TRBJ2-7; abundance: .; v_gene: TRBV6-5
CDR3aa: CSVEDRETQYF; CDR3nt: TGCAGCGTTGAAGATCGGGAGACCCAGTACTTC; d_gene: .; j_gene: TRBJ2-5; abundance: .; v_gene: TRBV29-1
CDR3aa: CASSDSGREAITQYF; CDR3nt: TGTGCCAGCAGCGATAGCGGGCGGGAGGCAATAACGCAGTATTTT; d_gene: TRBD2; j_gene: TRBJ2-3; abundance: few; v_gene: TRBV7-6
CDR3aa: CASSPRQGAITEAFF; CDR3nt: TGTGCCAGCAGCCCGAGACAGGGGGCAATCACTGAAGCTTTCTTT; d_gene: TRBD1; j_gene: TRBJ1-1; abundance: .; v_gene: TRBV11-1
CDR3aa: CATTRQGADTGELFF; CDR3nt: TGTGCCACCACAAGACAGGGGGCCGACACCGGGGAGCTGTTTTTT; d_gene: TRBD1; j_gene: TRBJ2-2; abundance: .; v_gene: TRBV15
CDR3aa: CASSLGPGRGYTF; CDR3nt: TGTGCCAGCAGCTTGGGACCGGGGAGGGGCTACACCTTC; d_gene: .; j_gene: TRBJ1-2; abundance: .; v_gene: TRBV5-5
CDR3aa: CASSPGQGYGYTF; CDR3nt: TGTGCCAGCAGCCCTGGACAGGGGTATGGCTACACCTTC; d_gene: TRBD1; j_gene: TRBJ1-2; abundance: few; v_gene: TRBV5-4
CDR3aa: CASTVGGDSNQPQHF; CDR3nt: TGTGCCAGCACGGTTGGGGGAGATAGCAATCAGCCCCAGCATTTT; d_gene: .; j_gene: TRBJ1-5; abundance: .; v_gene: TRBV9
CDR3aa: CSVVPDTLREQYF; CDR3nt: TGCAGCGTTGTACCCGATACCTTGAGGGAGCAGTACTTC; d_gene: .; j_gene: TRBJ2-7; abundance: .; v_gene: TRBV29-1
CDR3aa: CASSEYWPKGTDTQYF; CDR3nt: TGCGCCAGCAGTGAGTATTGGCCTAAGGGCACAGATACGCAGTATTTT; d_gene: .; j_gene: TRBJ2-3; abundance: .; v_gene: TRBV10-1
CDR3aa: CASSPRQGNTGELFF; CDR3nt: TGCGCCAGCAGCCCACGACAGGGCAACACCGGGGAGCTGTTTTTT; d_gene: TRBD1; j_gene: TRBJ2-2; abundance: .; v_gene: TRBV5-1
CDR3aa: CASSPPEVAEQFF; CDR3nt: TGTGCCAGCAGCCCACCTGAAGTGGCTGAGCAGTTCTTC; d_gene: .; j_gene: TRBJ2-1; abundance: .; v_gene: TRBV9
CDR3aa: CAISESAAISGNTIYF; CDR3nt: TGTGCCATCAGTGAGTCGGCCGCGATCTCTGGAAACACCATATATTTT; d_gene: .; j_gene: TRBJ1-3; abundance: .; v_gene: TRBV10-3
CDR3aa: CASSGTSGNNEQFF; CDR3nt: TGTGCCAGCAGTGGGACTAGCGGGAACAATGAGCAGTTCTTC; d_gene: TRBD2; j_gene: TRBJ2-1; abundance: .; v_gene: TRBV28
CDR3aa: CASSYDRGGIPYEQYF; CDR3nt: TGTGCCAGCAGTTACGATCGCGGGGGGATACCGTACGAGCAGTACTTC; d_gene: TRBD2; j_gene: TRBJ2-7; abundance: .; v_gene: TRBV6-5
CDR3aa: CSAHYRTTNEKLFF; CDR3nt: TGCAGCGCTCATTACAGGACTACTAATGAAAAACTGTTTTTT; d_gene: .; j_gene: TRBJ1-4; abundance: .; v_gene: TRBV29-1
CDR3aa: CASSEMGVATPHSGKLFF; CDR3nt: TGTGCCAGCAGTGAAATGGGGGTAGCGACTCCACACAGTGGAAAACTGTTTTTT; d_gene: .; j_gene: TRBJ1-4; abundance: .; v_gene: TRBV25-1
CDR3aa: CASRAYRDSYEQYF; CDR3nt: TGCGCCAGTAGGGCGTATAGAGATTCCTACGAGCAGTACTTC; d_gene: .; j_gene: TRBJ2-7; abundance: .; v_gene: TRBV5-1
CDR3aa: CASSSPSYGATGELFF; CDR3nt: TGTGCCAGCAGCTCCCCAAGTTATGGGGCCACCGGGGAGCTGTTTTTT; d_gene: .; j_gene: TRBJ2-2; abundance: .; v_gene: TRBV7-3
CDR3aa: CASRTGGYGGYTF; CDR3nt: TGTGCCAGCAGGACAGGGGGTTACGGTGGCTACACCTTC; d_gene: TRBD1; j_gene: TRBJ1-2; abundance: .; v_gene: TRBV6-5
CDR3aa: CASSLDVSSAKETQYF; CDR3nt: TGTGCCAGCAGCTTAGATGTATCTAGTGCCAAAGAGACCCAGTACTTC; d_gene: .; j_gene: TRBJ2-5; abundance: .; v_gene: TRBV11-2
CDR3aa: CAISDVTRNTEAFF; CDR3nt: TGTGCCATCAGTGATGTGACAAGGAACACTGAAGCTTTCTTT; d_gene: .; j_gene: TRBJ1-1; abundance: .; v_gene: TRBV10-3
CDR3aa: CASSWRQGSLYEQFF; CDR3nt: TGCGCCAGCAGCTGGAGACAGGGAAGTCTGTATGAGCAGTTCTTC; d_gene: TRBD1; j_gene: TRBJ2-1; abundance: .; v_gene: TRBV5-1
CDR3aa: CASRRELDEKLFF; CDR3nt: TGTGCCAGCAGGAGGGAATTAGATGAAAAACTGTTTTTT; d_gene: .; j_gene: TRBJ1-4; abundance: .; v_gene: TRBV6-1
CDR3aa: CASSQTTHTDTQYF; CDR3nt: TGCGCCAGCAGCCAGACGACCCACACAGATACGCAGTATTTT; d_gene: .; j_gene: TRBJ2-3; abundance: once; v_gene: TRBV4-1
CDR3aa: CATATGRTEAFF; CDR3nt: TGTGCCACCGCGACAGGGCGAACTGAAGCTTTCTTT; d_gene: TRBD1; j_gene: TRBJ1-1; abundance: once; v_gene: TRBV19
CDR3aa: CASSLNHRVGDYGYTF; CDR3nt: TGCGCCAGCAGCTTGAACCACAGGGTAGGAGACTATGGCTACACCTTC; d_gene: .; j_gene: TRBJ1-2; abundance: few; v_gene: TRBV5-1
CDR3aa: CASSSGLGPDTQYF; CDR3nt: TGTGCCAGCAGTTCAGGACTGGGACCAGATACGCAGTATTTT; d_gene: .; j_gene: TRBJ2-3; abundance: .; v_gene: TRBV28
CDR3aa: CASSTGGRYGYTF; CDR3nt: TGCGCCAGCTCTACAGGGGGTAGGTATGGCTACACCTTC; d_gene: TRBD1; j_gene: TRBJ1-2; abundance: .; v_gene: TRBV23-1
CDR3aa: CASSLPMNTEAFF; CDR3nt: TGCGCCAGCAGCTTGCCGATGAACACTGAAGCTTTCTTT; d_gene: .; j_gene: TRBJ1-1; abundance: once; v_gene: TRBV5-1
CDR3aa: CSVGTGEQPQHF; CDR3nt: TGCAGCGTCGGGACAGGGGAACAGCCCCAGCATTTT; d_gene: TRBD1; j_gene: TRBJ1-5; abundance: .; v_gene: TRBV29-1
CDR3aa: CAWSFTEPGYTF; CDR3nt: TGTGCCTGGAGTTTCACTGAACCTGGCTACACCTTC; d_gene: .; j_gene: TRBJ1-2; abundance: .; v_gene: TRBV30
CDR3aa: CAWSTSVGEQFF; CDR3nt: TGTGCCTGGAGTACGTCGGTCGGTGAGCAGTTCTTC; d_gene: .; j_gene: TRBJ2-1; abundance: .; v_gene: TRBV30
CDR3aa: CASSPRDRGSYEQYF; CDR3nt: TGTGCCAGCAGCCCGCGGGACAGGGGCTCCTACGAGCAGTACTTC; d_gene: TRBD1; j_gene: TRBJ2-7; abundance: .; v_gene: TRBV9
CDR3aa: CASSFGRAGNTIYF; CDR3nt: TGTGCCAGCAGCTTTGGCAGGGCTGGAAACACCATATATTTT; d_gene: .; j_gene: TRBJ1-3; abundance: .; v_gene: TRBV5-4
CDR3aa: CASSLGGSYNSPLHF; CDR3nt: TGCGCCAGCAGCTTGGGAGGTTCCTATAATTCACCCCTCCACTTT; d_gene: .; j_gene: TRBJ1-6; abundance: few; v_gene: TRBV5-1
CDR3aa: CASSLVGQAYEQYF; CDR3nt: TGCGCCAGCAGCTTGGTGGGACAGGCCTACGAGCAGTACTTC; d_gene: TRBD1; j_gene: TRBJ2-7; abundance: .; v_gene: TRBV5-1